The entry below describes one T cell receptor (beta chain). These data come from a study of blood T cell repertoires in COVID-19. Method: immunoSEQ multiplex PCR; TCRdb's copy keeps in-frame clones and lacks some. This sample has 200,000 to 300,000 clones, with 88% found just once. V lost 1 base and J 0 bases, leaving 7 bases between the germline ends. The CDR3 runs to 15 residues. CDR1 is SGHAT, CDR2 FQNNGV, per germline. What was sequenced was PBMCs or T cells enriched from blood (not recorded which). V gene TRBV11-2 combines with J gene TRBJ1-5; unclear D gene. The clonotype originates from a woman aged 40 to 49 with acute COVID-19. Here the CDR3 reads CASSLGEVSNQPQHF. In nucleotides, the CDR3 is TGTGCCAGCAGCTTAGGGGAGGTTAGCAATCAGCCCCAGCATTTT. Together with reference TRBV11-2 and TRBJ1-5, the CDR3 gives the full variable domain: EAGVAQSPRYKIIEKRQSVAFWCNPISGHATLYWYQQILGQGPKLLIQFQNNGVVDDSQLPKDRFSAERLKGVDSTLKIQPAKLEDSAVYLCASSLGEVSNQPQHFGDGTRLSIL.